This T cell receptor (beta chain) was documented in a study of spatial heterogeneity in lung cancer. Per the germline V gene, CDR1 is LGHNA and CDR2 is YNFKEQ. The length of the CDR3 is 18 residues. Trimming removed 1 base from V and 3 bases from J; junction bases left unmatched: 14. Study outcomes and limitations: In tumors, expanded intratumoral alpha and beta TCR counts tracked mutation counts.

This clonotype was picked up a small number of times. Antigen unknown. The time point here: sample taken at primary tumor resection. TCRdb fed the 5' RACE reads into MiXCR, producing one record per CDR3 protein. The sample has around 20,000 distinct CDR3 sequences, 5.7% seen once. The clonotype originates from a female donor with early-stage non-small cell lung cancer. The sequencing used lung tumor tissue, collected at surgery. This chain joins TRBV4-2 and TRBJ2-5; 7 bases are a match to TRBD1. The CDR3 region has the DNA TGTGCCAGCAGCCAAGGGCTTTCCTTTGGGACAGCGAAAGAGACCCAGTACTTC. Encoded protein: CASSQGLSFGTAKETQYF.